This is a list of T cell receptor beta chains from one sample in a study of human T cells and chemical hapten exposure. TCRdb recomputed calls from the RACE reads with MiXCR, one row per CDR3 protein. The profile shows about 82,000 distinct CDR3 sequences, approximately 7% of them singletons. The material sequenced was whole blood, taken in connection with sensitization to the hapten diphenylcyclopropenone (DPC). The source of these receptors is a woman aged 25 to 39 with alopecia areata. Some clones in this sample may be carry-over from other donors' samples. The CDR3 runs from the conserved cysteine through the conserved F or W. D genes are given only for firm matches. Size tells how often a clone was seen (once, few, many) or the class of an expanded clone, and some rows leave it out.

size	V	J	D	DNA	CDR3
many	TRBV12-3/TRBV12-4	TRBJ2-1	-	TGTGCCAGCAGTTTAGAGTCAGGGGCCTACAATGAGCAGTTCTTC	CASSLESGAYNEQFF
few	TRBV6-4	TRBJ1-1	-	TGTGCCAGCAGTGAAATTTCTGGCACTGAAGCTTTCTTT	CASSEISGTEAFF
many	TRBV6-5	TRBJ1-3	-	TGTGCCAGCAGTTACTCATCCGCCGGTAGCTCTGGAAACACCATATATTTT	CASSYSSAGSSGNTIYF
many	TRBV28	TRBJ2-4	-	TGTGCCAGCAGTCGATCGGGGGCCTTATCGGACATTCAGTACTTC	CASSRSGALSDIQYF
once	TRBV20-1	TRBJ1-2	-	TGCAATGCTAGGGCCCCTGGCTACACCTTC	CNARAPGYTF
many	TRBV21-1	TRBJ2-1	-	TGTGCCAGCTGTTCGGGACAGGGGGTGAGGAATGAGCAGTTCTTC	CASCSGQGVRNEQFF
many	TRBV6-5	TRBJ2-1	-	TGTGCCAGCAGCCGCACGGAAGGGTACAATGAGCAGTTCTTC	CASSRTEGYNEQFF
many	TRBV7-8	TRBJ1-2	TRBD1	TGTGCCAGCAGCTTAGCTCGGCAGGGGGGATCCAACTATGGCTACACCTTC	CASSLARQGGSNYGYTF
few	TRBV10-1	TRBJ1-3	-	TGCGCCAGCAGTGACTCGTATGGAAACACCATATATTTT	CASSDSYGNTIYF
-	TRBV5-1	TRBJ2-7	-	TGCGCCAGCAGCCACTCTGGCCGGGAGCTGGGCCCCTACGAGCAGTACTTC	CASSHSGRELGPYEQYF
many	TRBV30	TRBJ1-1	TRBD1	TGTGCCTGGAGTGTATGGACAGGGAGTGATACTGAAGCTTTCTTT	CAWSVWTGSDTEAFF
many	TRBV5-1	TRBJ1-1	TRBD1	TGCGCCAGCAGTATGAGGACAGGGCTTGAAGCTTTCTTT	CASSMRTGLEAFF
-	TRBV6-6	TRBJ2-3	TRBD2	TGTGCCAGCAGAACACCAGCGGGGGACACAGATACGCAGTATTTT	CASRTPAGDTDTQYF
many	TRBV11-2	TRBJ2-3	-	TGTGCCAGCAGTCCACTAGATGGTAGGGGGGCCTTGCGCACGCAGTATTTT	CASSPLDGRGALRTQYF
many	TRBV18	TRBJ2-2	-	TGTGCCAGCTCACCACTGACAGACCCAGCGAACACCGGGGAGCTGTTTTTT	CASSPLTDPANTGELFF
many	TRBV14	TRBJ1-2	-	TGTGCCAGCAGTCGGGACCTACAATATGGCTACACCTTC	CASSRDLQYGYTF
many	TRBV14	TRBJ2-7	TRBD1	TGTGCCAGCAGCCCAGGGACAGGGGCCTACGAGCAGTACTTC	CASSPGTGAYEQYF
few	TRBV5-1	TRBJ1-2	TRBD1	TGCGCCAGCACGGCTACTCCGCGCCCGGACAGGGGAGGATATGGCTACACCTTC	CASTATPRPDRGGYGYTF
-	TRBV7-2	TRBJ1-2	TRBD1	TGTGCCAGCAGTTTACAGGGGGGAATCTCCTATGGCTACACCTTC	CASSLQGGISYGYTF
few	TRBV7-9	TRBJ1-4	-	TGTGCCAGCAGCTTAGCGCTGGGGGCAACTAATGAAAAACTGTTTTTT	CASSLALGATNEKLFF
-	TRBV19	TRBJ2-6	-	TGTGCCAGTAGTATAGATTGGGGGGCCAACGTCCTGACTTTC	CASSIDWGANVLTF
many	TRBV20-1	TRBJ1-2	-	TGCAGTGCTATAGACACGGGAGGCTATGGCTACACCTTC	CSAIDTGGYGYTF
many	TRBV2	TRBJ1-1	-	TGTGCCAGCAGTGCCATGGGGGGGGACACTGAAGCTTTCTTT	CASSAMGGDTEAFF
-	TRBV5-1	TRBJ1-2	TRBD1	TGCGCCAGCACGGCTACTCCGCGCCCGGACAGGGGAGGATATGGCGACACCTTC	CASTATPRPDRGGYGDTF
many	TRBV20-1	TRBJ2-7	TRBD1	TGCAGTGCCCCGGGACAGGCCTACGAGCAGTACTTC	CSAPGQAYEQYF
few	TRBV5-1	TRBJ2-3	-	TGCGCCAGCAGGGATGGGAGGGGGGCCTTTACAGATACGCAGTATTTT	CASRDGRGAFTDTQYF
few	TRBV6-5	TRBJ2-6	-	TGTGCCAGCAGACGACGGGCCTCGACCTCTGGGGCCAACGTCCTGACTTTC	CASRRRASTSGANVLTF
-	TRBV28	TRBJ1-1	-	TGTGCCAGCAGTCCTCCCCGATCGACCCTGAACACTGAAGCTTTCTTT	CASSPPRSTLNTEAFF
-	TRBV20-1	TRBJ1-5	-	TGCAGTGTGGTCGGTTTGAATAGCAATCAGCCCCAGCATTTT	CSVVGLNSNQPQHF
many	TRBV3-1	TRBJ1-2	TRBD1	TGTGCCAGCAGCCAGGGACAGGCAAACTATGGCTACACCTTC	CASSQGQANYGYTF
-	TRBV7-9	TRBJ1-5	-	TGTGCCAGCAGTCCTACCGGCAGGGATAGCAATCAGCCCCAGCATTTT	CASSPTGRDSNQPQHF
many	TRBV7-9	TRBJ2-1	-	TGTGCCAGCAGCACTGACAAAGATGAGTTCTTC	CASSTDKDEFF
many	TRBV10-1	TRBJ2-7	TRBD1	TGCGCCAGCGCAGGGAAGAAGAGGGACAGCCCAGGGTACGAGCAGTACTTC	CASAGKKRDSPGYEQYF
once	TRBV3-1	TRBJ1-1	-	TGTGCCAGCAGCCAAGTATCCGGGGGCGTTAGCGCTGAAGCTTTCTTT	CASSQVSGGVSAEAFF
-	TRBV3-1	TRBJ1-1	-	TGTGCCAGCAGCCACCTAGGACGGGGCACTGAAGCTTTCTTT	CASSHLGRGTEAFF
-	TRBV20-1	TRBJ2-3	TRBD2	TGCAGTGCCCCAAACGGGGGGGCGATTACAGATACGCAGTATTTT	CSAPNGGAITDTQYF
few	TRBV7-2	TRBJ1-6	TRBD1	TGTGCCAGCAGCTTAGACAGGGGAAGGAATTCACCCCTCCACTTT	CASSLDRGRNSPLHF